These 21 T cell receptor beta chains came from one sample sequenced in a study of blood T cell repertoires in COVID-19. Some clones are missing from TCRdb's copy, which holds only in-frame ones; the method was immunoSEQ multiplex PCR. The sample yields fewer than 75,000 clones, 70% to 90% seen once. The sequenced sample was peripheral blood. These TCRs come from a man in his 70s with acute or convalescent COVID-19.

The V call is TRBV11-2, the J call TRBJ2-7, with 10 nucleotides matching TRBD2. Germline V gives CDR1 SGHAT, CDR2 FQNNGV. Trimming took 5 bases from V and 6 from J; bases not matched to a gene: 10. CDR3 size: 15 residues. CDR3 protein: CASSKIAGGALEQYF. The CDR3 DNA reads as TGTGCCAGCAGCAAAATAGCGGGGGGAGCGCTCGAGCAGTACTTC.

CDR3 protein: CASSPGQAGGDTQYF. CDR3 in DNA: TGTGCCAGCTCACCGGGACAGGCGGGCGGAGATACGCAGTATTTT. This chain connects TRBV18 to TRBJ2-3; 8 bases are shared with TRBD1. There are 15 residues in the CDR3. Germline V gene lookup returns CDR1 KGHSH and CDR2 LQKENI. Trimming at V came to 3 bases and at J to 5 bases, leaving 7 bases not matched to a gene. The variable domain in full, completed from reference TRBV18 and TRBJ2-3, reads NAGVMQNPRHLVRRRGQEARLRCSPMKGHSHVYWYRQLPEEGLKFMVYLQKENIIDESGMPKERFSAEFPKEGPSILRIQQVVRGDSAAYFCASSPGQAGGDTQYFGPGTRLTVL.

The chain uses TRBV28 and TRBJ1-1; D is possibly TRBD1 (6 bases). Germline CDR1 reads MDHEN; CDR2 reads SYDVKM. V dropped 2 bases and J dropped 11 bases, with 18 bases sitting between them. CDR3 length: 14 residues. CDR3 protein: CASSLAPPGVGAFF. Written as DNA, the CDR3 is TGTGCCAGCAGTTTAGCCCCCCCAGGGGTAGGGGCTTTCTTT.

This clone was found once. V and J are TRBV4-1 and TRBJ1-4, with D maybe TRBD1 (6 bases). V was shortened by 6 bases and J by 10 bases, with 15 bases between the two germline ends. CDR1 is MGHRA and CDR2 is YSYEKL in the germline V gene. CDR3 length: 13 amino acids. CDR3 protein: CASRSRDKGKLFF. CDR3 sequence (DNA): TGCGCCAGCAGATCCCGGGACAAAGGAAAACTGTTTTTT.

The chain recombines TRBV5-1 with TRBJ1-3; perhaps TRBD1 as D (5 bases). The CDR3 has 15 amino acids. Trimming shortened V by 1 base and J by 0 bases, and 8 bases separated the two germline ends. Germline CDR1 SGHRS, CDR2 YFSETQ. CDR3 residues: CASSLTGDSGNTIYF. CDR3 nucleotide sequence: TGCGCCAGCAGCTTGACGGGGGACTCTGGAAACACCATATATTTT.

The chain recombines TRBV5-1 with TRBJ2-5; TRBD2 matches at 7 bases. The CDR3 extends over 16 amino acids. Losses at the gene ends were 3 bases for V and 3 bases for J; bases not matched to a gene: 11. Per germline, CDR1 SGHRS and CDR2 YFSETQ. The CDR3 region has the DNA TGCGCCAGCAGCTCCACACTAGCGTGGGCTAAAGAGACCCAGTACTTC. Its protein is CASSSTLAWAKETQYF.

This clone appeared once. No DNA is shown, since the ends of the CDR3 on it are uncertain; the CDR3 is the one TCRdb lists. V gene TRBV12-5 combines with J gene TRBJ2-6; the table names TRBD1, a call not compared with the DNA. The CDR3 is 18 residues long, ends included. Germline values: CDR1 LGHNT, CDR2 FRNRAP. The CDR3 region is CASGSGQGISSGANVLTF.

This chain joins TRBV2 and TRBJ2-7; D is possibly TRBD1 (6 bases). Trimming took 11 bases from V and 4 from J, leaving 9 bases between them. The germline gives CDR1 SNHLY, CDR2 FYNNEI. CDR3 length: 10 amino acids. CDR3 DNA: TGTGCCTCGAGGGGGTACGAGCAGTACTTC. Its protein product is CASRGYEQYF.

J is TRBJ1-1 and V is TRBV6-6; no clear D gene. Trimming removed 2 bases at V and 7 bases at J, with 11 bases between. The CDR3 length is 13 residues. Per the germline V gene, CDR1 is MNHNY and CDR2 is SVGAGI (reference sequence). CDR3 residues: CASSYTNLGEAFF. The CDR3 nucleotides read TGTGCCAGCAGTTACACCAACCTAGGTGAAGCTTTCTTT.

The chain has TRBV28 and TRBJ1-5, with D possibly TRBD1 on 5 matching bases. The V end lost 6 bases, the J end lost 3 bases, and 15 bases lay between the germline ends. The CDR3 contains 15 residues. The germline gives CDR1 MDHEN, CDR2 SYDVKM. This CDR3 reads CASRASKGLNQPQHF. In DNA, the CDR3 is TGTGCCAGCAGGGCAAGCAAGGGGCTCAATCAGCCCCAGCATTTT. The full variable domain, its missing parts supplied by reference TRBV28 and TRBJ1-5, is DVKVTQSSRYLVKRTGEKVFLECVQDMDHENMFWYRQDPGLGLRLIYFSYDVKMKEKGDIPEGYSVSREKKERFSLILESASTNQTSMYLCASRASKGLNQPQHFGDGTRLSIL.

The chain uses TRBV7-9 and TRBJ2-7, with D tentatively TRBD1 (5 bases). The CDR3 loop spans 14 amino acids. CDR1 is SEHNR and CDR2 is FQNEAQ in the germline V gene (reference sequence). V was clipped by 3 bases and J by 7 bases, with 16 bases between them. CDR3 coding DNA: TGTGCCAGCAGCTTTTCTTTGAAAGGGGAAGAGCAGTACTTC. Translation: CASSFSLKGEEQYF.

The gene calls are TRBV19 and TRBJ2-1; 10 nucleotides line up with TRBD2. The CDR3 runs 16 residues. The germline V gene encodes CDR1 LNHDA and CDR2 SQIVND (reference sequence). The trim removed 3 bases at V and 13 bases at J, leaving 15 bases unmatched. The CDR3, as DNA: TGTGCCAGTAGTATTAGGCTAGCGGGGGCCTATAATCTACAGTTCTTC. This codes for CASSIRLAGAYNLQFF.

This clone was recorded once. The chain links TRBV11-2 to TRBJ1-6; a possible D gene is TRBD1 (5 bases). CDR3 size: 15 residues. Trimming removed 0 bases from V and 13 bases from J, with 16 bases in between. Germline CDR1 reads SGHAT; CDR2 reads FQNNGV. The CDR3 reads CASSLDLMGGRPLHF. The DNA for the CDR3 is TGTGCCAGCAGCTTAGATCTTATGGGGGGTCGGCCCCTCCACTTT.

The CDR3: CASSYQLAGEITYNEQFF. The CDR3 DNA reads as TGTGCCAGCAGTTACCAACTAGCGGGGGAGATTACTTACAATGAGCAGTTCTTC. The chain uses TRBV6-2 or TRBV6-3 and TRBJ2-1; TRBD2 aligns across 11 bases. V lost 2 bases to trimming and J lost 4 bases; unmatched junction nucleotides: 10. CDR3 length: 18 amino acids. The germline V gene encodes CDR1 MNHEY and CDR2 SVGEGT.

Only one count was recorded for this clone. This sequence joins TRBV5-8 and TRBJ1-5, with TRBD1 matching 8 bases. Germline loops: CDR1 SGHTS, CDR2 YDEGEE. The CDR3 covers 17 residues. V dropped 0 bases and J dropped 1; count of bases not matched to a gene: 6. The CDR3 is CASSLEKTGESNQPQHF. CDR3 bases: TGTGCCAGCAGCTTGGAGAAGACAGGGGAAAGCAATCAGCCCCAGCATTTT.

For the CDR3, the DNA is TGCGCCAGCAGCCAAGCTTCACAGGGATACGAGCAGTACTTC. Translating gives CASSQASQGYEQYF. The chain is built from TRBV4-1 and TRBJ2-7, with a possible D match to TRBD1 (6 bases). CDR3 length: 14 amino acids. V lost 1 base and J 4 bases, leaving 11 bases between the germline ends. Germline V gene sequence: CDR1 MGHRA, CDR2 YSYEKL.

This rearrangement joins TRBV6-2 or TRBV6-3 to TRBJ2-5, with 10 positions matching TRBD2. The CDR3 length is 16 residues. Germline V lookup: CDR1 MNHEY, CDR2 SVGEGT. Trimming removed 4 bases from V and 0 bases from J; junction bases left unmatched: 5. The CDR3: CASSSPTSGYQETQYF. As DNA, the CDR3 is TGTGCCAGCAGTTCCCCGACTAGCGGGTACCAAGAGACCCAGTACTTC.

This chain links TRBV27 with TRBJ1-6, with D maybe TRBD1 (6 bases). Trimming stripped 2 bases from V and 1 base from J, with 24 bases between. The CDR3 loop spans 21 amino acids. The germline gives CDR1 MNHEY, CDR2 SMNVEV (reference sequence). The CDR3 region is CASSLAPHGGALRSYNSPLHF. The DNA for the CDR3 is TGTGCCAGCAGTTTAGCCCCCCATGGGGGGGCTTTAAGGTCCTATAATTCACCCCTCCACTTT.

The chain combines TRBV5-5 with TRBJ1-2, with a tentative D call TRBD1 (5 bases). This CDR3 has 13 amino acids. V was cut by 5 bases and J by 5 bases, with 13 bases left in between. Germline values: CDR1 SGHKS, CDR2 YYEKEE (reference sequence). The CDR3 reads CASSRGRGYGYTF. The CDR3 region has the DNA TGTGCCAGCAGTCGAGGACGGGGGTATGGCTACACCTTC.

J is TRBJ1-4 and V is TRBV19; a possible D gene is TRBD1 (6 bases). CDR3 length: 16 residues. V lost 5 bases, J lost 6 bases, and 19 bases lay in between. Germline-derived CDR1 and CDR2 are LNHDA and SQIVND (reference sequence). The CDR3 coding sequence is TGTGCCAGTAGTTGGGGGCCCGGGACGGGCTATGAAAAACTGTTTTTT. This translates into CASSWGPGTGYEKLFF.

The V call is TRBV7-3, the J call TRBJ2-1, with D maybe TRBD2 (5 bases). The CDR3 spans 14 residues. The germline V gene has CDR1 SGHTA and CDR2 FQGTGA. This chain's CDR3 is CDSGELSSYNEQFF. The CDR3 nucleotides are TGTGACAGTGGGGAGTTAAGCTCCTACAATGAGCAGTTCTTC.